This TCR beta chain derives from a study of blood T cells in healthy people across ages. The sample providers were healthy Caucasian people from Russia, aged about 6 to 90. With 5 bases removed from V and 6 bases from J, the gap between germline ends came to 13 bases. Germline V gives CDR1 ENHRY, CDR2 SYGVKD. This CDR3 is built from 13 residues. A second PCR of 7 to 11 cycles used a sample-barcoded 5' primer and a J-beta primer mix. A single record per CDR3 protein comes from TCRdb applying MiXCR to the 5' RACE reads. The repertoire consists of 1.8 million or so distinct CDR3 sequences, with about two fifths occurring once and the leading ten covering around 23%. As to this clonotype: The antigen remains undetermined.

Study-wide results and limits: TCR beta diversity, measured per million T cells, fell in a roughly linear way with age.

This clonotype was sampled from a human donor in good health. The rearrangement joins TRBV10-3 to TRBJ1-2; D unresolved. Source material: blood. CDR3 sequence: CAISPGRGDGYTF. The CDR3 nucleotides read TGTGCCATCAGTCCCGGGCGCGGGGATGGCTACACCTTC.